The 6 T cell receptor beta chains below come from one sample, sequenced in a study of tumor-infiltrating lymphocytes in primary liver carcinoma. Joint extraction of RNA and DNA used roughly 19-31 mg of bulk tissue that was unsorted. The authors made TCR beta cDNA from 500 ng total RNA with a constant-region primer. A slightly modified ARM-PCR protocol with three nested multiplex PCR rounds produced these TCR beta libraries. Forward primers for TRBV1-TRBV30 and a C-beta reverse primer served the first two PCR rounds, at around 9 cycles each. MiXCR, run by TCRdb on the multiplex PCR reads, gives a single entry per CDR3 protein. The table lists 90,000 to 150,000 distinct CDR3 sequences, around 70% of them singletons. Sequencing was done on a sample of tumor-adjacent normal liver tissue. These receptors came from an older woman with primary liver carcinoma and hepatitis B virus infection.

As for this clonotype: The germline gene is not matched at one end of the junction; a read error may be the cause. The rearrangement joins TRBV12-3 or TRBV12-4 to TRBJ2-5; 9 nucleotides match TRBD1. The CDR3 loop spans 15 amino acids. CDR3 nucleotides: TGTGTCAGCAGGCCCGGGACAGGGTTGAAGGAGACCCGGTACTTC. Encoded protein: CVSRPGTGLKETRYF.

A word on this clonotype: One end of the junction is discordant with germline, which a read error may explain. The chain links TRBV11-2 to TRBJ1-6; D gene unclear. Per germline, CDR1 SGHAT and CDR2 FQNNGV. The CDR3 sequence is 14 residues long. For the CDR3, the DNA is TGTGCCAGCAGCTTGGGTCCGGGAAATTCACCCTTCCACTTT. Protein product: CASSLGPGNSPFHF.

Note on this clonotype: A much larger clone is a single base away; this may be a read error. The chain has TRBV7-9 and TRBJ1-2; TRBD1 aligns across 7 bases. The CDR3 is 13 residues long. Germline CDR1 and CDR2: SEHNR and FQNEAQ (reference sequence). In DNA, the CDR3 is TGTACCAGCAGCCTAGGGACAGCCTATGGCTACACCTTC. This translates into CTSSLGTAYGYTF. The full variable domain, rest sourced from reference TRBV7-9 and TRBJ1-2, is DTGVSQNPRHKITKRGQNVTFRCDPISEHNRLYWYRQTLGQGPEFLTYFQNEAQLEKSRLLSDRFSAERPKGSFSTLEIQRTEQGDSAMYLCTSSLGTAYGYTFGSGTRLTVV.

Of note for this clonotype: At one end the junction does not follow the germline gene, possibly because of a read error. V gene TRBV11-2 combines with J gene TRBJ2-3; D possibly corresponds to TRBD1 (6 bases). Germline values: CDR1 SGHAT, CDR2 FQNNGV. The CDR3 runs 16 residues. The CDR3 coding sequence is TGTGCCAGCAGCTTAGGTATCCAGCGGAGGACAGATGCGCAGTATTTT. Translation: CASSLGIQRRTDAQYF. Full variable domain (rest looked up from reference TRBV11-2 and TRBJ2-3): EAGVAQSPRYKIIEKRQSVAFWCNPISGHATLYWYQQILGQGPKLLIQFQNNGVVDDSQLPKDRFSAERLKGVDSTLKIQPAKLEDSAVYLCASSLGIQRRTDAQYFGPGTRLTVL.

The CDR3 DNA reads TGTGCCAGTAGCATAACAAGGGGGCGAGCTGAAGCTTTCTTT. Its translation is CASSITRGRAEAFF. V and J are TRBV11-2 and TRBJ1-1, with 7 positions matching TRBD1. The germline gives CDR1 SGHAT, CDR2 FQNNGV. V shed 9 bases, J shed 6 bases, and the junction held 13 bases outside the gene matches. This CDR3 comprises 14 residues.

This clonotype was seen only a few times. A single base separates this from a much larger clone, so it may be a read error. The conserved phenylalanine or tryptophan is not found at the CDR3 terminus, so this likely reflects a read error. The rearrangement joins TRBV24-1 to TRBJ2-1, with 8 bases fitting TRBD2. The V segment lost 5 bases and the J segment 1 base; nucleotides outside the gene matches: 6. Germline CDR1 KGHDR, CDR2 SFDVKD. The CDR3 is 16 amino acids. CDR3 region: CATSVSAGVSYNEQFS. CDR3 sequence (DNA): TGTGCCACCAGTGTCTCAGCGGGAGTATCCTACAATGAGCAGTTCTCC.